This TCR beta chain derives from a study of T cell changes during pregnancy in multiple sclerosis (dated 2019 in TCRdb). The study in broad terms: The study looked at changes in the T cell repertoire across pregnancy in women with multiple sclerosis.

Libraries were constructed by the immunoSEQ multiplex PCR assay. In its TCRdb copy, this immuneACCESS table keeps in-frame sequences only and misses some clones. Where compared with another copy, unresolved V genes explain less than half of these, and the others have no known cause. The sample includes fewer than 130,000 clones, with 91% observed a single time. Roughly 3.5% of the sample comes from the top ten. Concerning this clone itself: What this receptor recognizes is not known. Nothing much larger sits one base from this clone, and base qualities are not available.

Its CDR3 holds 15 amino acids, cysteine through phenylalanine. Only the CDR3 portion is preserved as DNA: 45 bases, with reading frame beginning at the first base. The germline V gene gives CDR1 as SNHLY and CDR2 as FYNNEI. Germline trimming amounts to 8 bases on V and 2 bases on J, with 4 as the count of junction bases outside the gene matches. Sequences were derived from peripheral blood, sampled after pregnancy. The source is a female donor with multiple sclerosis, enrolled in a pregnancy study. Rearrangement joined TRBV2 to TRBJ2-3; TRBD2 fits 13 bases in the junction. The DNA is TGTGCCAGCGCCGGGACTAGCGGGAACACAGATACGCAGTATTTT. This codes for CASAGTSGNTDTQYF.